One and the same sample provided the 30 T cell receptor beta chains below, sequenced in a study of CD8+ T cells in alopecia areata. The treatment: oral pan-JAK inhibitor, 5-10 mg twice daily. cDNA prepared by RNA extraction and subsequent reverse transcription served as the template for sequencing. Method: immunoSEQ multiplex PCR; TCRdb's copy keeps in-frame clones and lacks some. The sample has under 150,000 clones, over 60% seen once. Sample: CD4+ T cells sorted from blood, taken at week 4, from a patient treated with tofacitinib. These receptors were obtained from a human donor with alopecia areata.

This clone came up a few times. This chain uses TRBV19 with TRBJ2-1; D is possibly TRBD2 (5 bases). Germline V gene data show CDR1 as LNHDA and CDR2 as SQIVND (reference sequence). CDR3 length: 16 amino acids. V was cut by 5 bases and J by 0 bases, with 14 bases left in between. CDR3 nucleotides: TGTGCCAGTAGTGTACTAGGCAAGAGCTCCTACAATGAGCAGTTCTTC. Its protein product is CASSVLGKSSYNEQFF.

This clone was recorded only once. V is TRBV7-2 and J is TRBJ2-2; no clear D gene. V lost 2 bases, J lost 3 bases, and 10 bases lay in between. This CDR3 contains 15 residues. In germline, CDR1 is SGHTA, CDR2 FQGNSA. The CDR3 region is CASSLFHSYTGELFF. CDR3 in DNA: TGTGCCAGCAGCTTATTCCACTCCTACACCGGGGAGCTGTTTTTT.

This clone is medium-sized (0.01 to 0.1%) by share. The chain uses TRBV10-3 and TRBJ2-7; 8 bases are a match to TRBD1. The junction had 7 bases not matched to a gene; V was cut back by 0 bases and J by 3 bases. Germline CDR1 is ENHRY and CDR2 is SYGVKD. The CDR3 spans 16 residues. This CDR3 reads CAISESGDRRGYEQYF. The CDR3 bases are TGTGCCATCAGTGAGTCCGGGGACAGGAGGGGCTACGAGCAGTACTTC.

The chain has TRBV27 and TRBJ2-7, with a possible D match to TRBD1 (5 bases). CDR3 length equals 15 residues. V lost 2 bases to trimming and J lost 1 base, with 12 bases between them. Per the germline V gene, CDR1 is MNHEY and CDR2 is SMNVEV (reference sequence). The chain's CDR3 is CASSLKDTISYEQYF. CDR3 nucleotides: TGTGCCAGCAGTTTAAAGGACACGATATCCTACGAGCAGTACTTC.

V is TRBV20-1 and J is TRBJ2-6; no clear D gene. The length of the CDR3 is 11 residues. In germline, CDR1 is DFQATT, CDR2 SNEGSKA (reference sequence). The ends were cut back, 3 bases at V and 4 bases at J, with 1 base in the middle. Here the CDR3 DNA reads TGCAGTGCTAGCGGGGCCAACGTCCTGACTTTC. Protein: CSASGANVLTF.

The rearrangement links TRBV9 to TRBJ2-7; 8 bases match TRBD1. With 4 bases clipped from V and 0 bases from J, the junction kept 9 bases outside the gene matches. Germline V gives CDR1 SGDLS, CDR2 YYNGEE. The CDR3 loop spans 16 amino acids. The CDR3 sequence: CASSPTGAGPSYEQYF. In DNA form, the CDR3 reads TGTGCCAGCAGCCCGACAGGGGCGGGGCCCTCCTACGAGCAGTACTTC.

The chain uses TRBV5-6 and TRBJ2-7, with D possibly called TRBD1 or TRBD2 (5 bases each). The CDR3 spans 11 residues. From germline, CDR1 is SGHDT and CDR2 YYEEEE. Deletions cut 4 bases from V and 6 bases from J, with 8 bases between. The CDR3 loop is CASSARGEQYF. The CDR3 coding sequence is TGTGCCAGCAGCGCGAGGGGCGAGCAGTACTTC.

The chain has TRBV6-6 and TRBJ2-1; D is uncertain. Germline V gives CDR1 MNHNY, CDR2 SVGAGI (reference sequence). The V end lost 2 bases, the J end lost 0 bases, and 11 bases lay between the germline ends. This CDR3 is built from 16 residues. CDR3 sequence (DNA): TGTGCCAGCAGTTACCGACCCTCGGGCTCCTACAATGAGCAGTTCTTC. This sequence encodes CASSYRPSGSYNEQFF.

The chain joins TRBV15 to TRBJ2-7, with 10 positions matching TRBD1. The germline CDR1 and CDR2 sequences are LNHNV and YYDKDF (reference sequence). V was pared by 5 bases and J by 5 bases, with 6 bases of the junction left unmatched. The CDR3 is made up of 14 amino acids. CDR3 sequence (DNA): TGTGCCACCAGCCTCGGACAGGGGGTGCACGAGCAGTACTTC. This translates into CATSLGQGVHEQYF.

This rearrangement joins TRBV20-1 to TRBJ1-5; D gene uncertain. Looked up from germline, CDR1 is DFQATT and CDR2 is SNEGSKA (reference sequence). Trimming took off 3 bases at V and 7 bases at J, with 7 bases between the two ends. The CDR3 is 11 amino acids. CDR3: CSARGSQPQHF. CDR3 sequence (DNA): TGCAGTGCTAGGGGGAGCCAGCCCCAGCATTTT.

The genes are TRBV7-9 and TRBJ1-1; D is unresolved. V dropped 2 bases and J dropped 1 base, with 17 bases sitting between them. The CDR3 covers 17 residues. Germline V gene data show CDR1 as SEHNR and CDR2 as FQNEAQ (reference sequence). The CDR3 DNA sequence: TGTGCCAGCAGCTTATCCGTCGTAACGAAATCGAACACTGAAGCTTTCTTT. Its protein is CASSLSVVTKSNTEAFF. The full variable domain, with the rest looked up from reference TRBV7-9 and TRBJ1-1, is DTGVSQNPRHKITKRGQNVTFRCDPISEHNRLYWYRQTLGQGPEFLTYFQNEAQLEKSRLLSDRFSAERPKGSFSTLEIQRTEQGDSAMYLCASSLSVVTKSNTEAFFGQGTRLTVV.

This chain connects TRBV4-1 to TRBJ2-4; 14 bases are a match to TRBD2. J gave up 0 bases and V 4 bases, and 14 bases lay outside the gene matches. CDR1 MGHRA and CDR2 YSYEKL come from the germline V gene. CDR3 length: 21 amino acids. The DNA for the CDR3 is TGCGCCAGCAGCCCGATAGTCCCCGGGACTAGCGGGGGACGAGCCAAAAACATTCAGTACTTC. This codes for CASSPIVPGTSGGRAKNIQYF.

The CDR3 coding sequence is TGTGCCTGGACCCCAGGCTTCAATGAGCAGTTCTTC. It codes for CAWTPGFNEQFF. J is TRBJ2-1 and V is TRBV30; no reliable D call. The germline V gene has CDR1 GTSNPN and CDR2 SVGIG (reference sequence). Trimming stripped 4 bases from V and 6 bases from J, with 10 bases between. The CDR3 contains 12 residues.

The chain is built from TRBV7-3 and TRBJ2-3; D gene unclear. Trimming took off 5 bases at V and 4 bases at J, with 16 bases between the two ends. CDR1 is SGHTA, CDR2 FQGTGA, per germline. The CDR3 spans 15 residues. CDR3 region: CASSPPASGPDTQYF. The CDR3, as DNA: TGTGCCAGCAGCCCCCCAGCGTCAGGCCCAGATACGCAGTATTTT.

V gene TRBV20-1 combines with J gene TRBJ2-5; D possibly matches TRBD1 or TRBD2 (6 bases each). V lost 4 bases to trimming and J lost 7 bases, with 10 bases between them. The CDR3 totals 11 residues. CDR1 and CDR2 from the germline V gene are DFQATT and SNEGSKA (reference sequence). This chain's CDR3 is CSAIRGGTQYF. In DNA, the CDR3 is TGCAGTGCTATCAGGGGAGGGACCCAGTACTTC.

The chain recombines TRBV2 with TRBJ2-1; tentatively, D is TRBD2 (6 bases). CDR1 is SNHLY and CDR2 is FYNNEI in the germline V gene. CDR3 length: 13 residues. Trimming shortened V by 8 bases and J by 5 bases, and 13 bases separated the two germline ends. CDR3 in DNA: TGTGCCAGCGTGGAGGGAGTGAACAATGAGCAGTTCTTC. It is translated as CASVEGVNNEQFF.

The chain employs TRBV29-1 and TRBJ1-2; D is ambiguous. Trimming took 0 bases from V and 4 from J, leaving 12 bases between them. Germline CDR1 is SQVTM and CDR2 is ANQGSEA. The CDR3 covers 14 residues. The CDR3, as DNA: TGCAGCGTTGAAGACACAGCTACAACCTATGGCTACACCTTC. The encoded protein is CSVEDTATTYGYTF.

This clone has just one count. The rearrangement joins TRBV4-2 to TRBJ2-7; no reliable D call. Trimming shortened V by 0 bases and J by 5 bases, and 20 bases separated the two germline ends. The germline V gene has CDR1 LGHNA and CDR2 YNFKEQ. The CDR3 has 17 residues. CDR3 sequence: CASSQDLKTRPTNEQYF. For the CDR3, the DNA is TGTGCCAGCAGCCAAGATCTTAAGACTCGCCCAACCAACGAGCAGTACTTC.

This chain connects TRBV30 to TRBJ2-4; possibly TRBD1 for D (5 bases). V lost 7 bases to trimming and J lost 1 base, with 11 bases between them. Germline assignment: CDR1 GTSNPN and CDR2 SVGIG (reference sequence). CDR3 length: 13 amino acids. The CDR3 region has the DNA TGTGCCTCTGGGGCATCGGCCAAAAACATTCAGTACTTC. It translates to CASGASAKNIQYF.

This clone was observed a handful of times. The chain has TRBV27 and TRBJ1-2; D unresolved. CDR1 and CDR2 from the germline V gene are MNHEY and SMNVEV (reference sequence). V was trimmed by 10 bases and J by 2 bases, leaving 11 bases between them. This CDR3 spans 12 amino acids. Here the CDR3 reads CATQDGNYGYTF. The CDR3 DNA is TGTGCCACCCAAGACGGAAACTATGGCTACACCTTC.

The V and J genes are TRBV7-2 and TRBJ2-4; tentative D call: TRBD2 (6 bases). Per germline, CDR1 SGHTA and CDR2 FQGNSA. This CDR3 comprises 17 residues. V was shortened by 1 base and J by 3 bases, with 16 bases between the two germline ends. Here the CDR3 reads CASSLGGVAANKNIQYF. The CDR3 region has the DNA TGTGCCAGCAGCTTAGGGGGTGTAGCGGCTAACAAAAACATTCAGTACTTC. The full variable domain, its missing parts supplied by reference TRBV7-2 and TRBJ2-4, is GAGVSQSPSNKVTEKGKDVELRCDPISGHTALYWYRQSLGQGLEFLIYFQGNSAPDKSGLPSDRFSAERTGGSVSTLTIQRTQQEDSAVYLCASSLGGVAANKNIQYFGAGTRLSVL.

This clone is a singleton in its sample. The chain links TRBV29-1 to TRBJ2-5; D is undetermined. Germline lookup yields CDR1 SQVTM and CDR2 ANQGSEA. V was cut by 4 bases and J by 3 bases, with 12 bases left in between. CDR3 length: 13 residues. The CDR3 sequence: CSVATQSEETQYF. Here the CDR3 DNA reads TGCAGCGTTGCCACCCAAAGCGAAGAGACCCAGTACTTC.

The chain carries TRBV27 and TRBJ1-5; D gene unclear. V was pared by 6 bases and J by 2 bases, with 8 bases between. Germline assignment: CDR1 MNHEY and CDR2 SMNVEV (reference sequence). The CDR3 contains 13 residues. This CDR3 reads CASSNRGNQPQHF. The CDR3 DNA is TGTGCCAGCAGCAACCGGGGCAATCAGCCCCAGCATTTT.

The chain carries TRBV15 and TRBJ2-5; 9 bases fit TRBD1. The CDR3 contains 14 residues. CDR1 and CDR2 from the germline V gene are LNHNV and YYDKDF (reference sequence). J was trimmed by 4 bases and V by 1 base; bases with no gene match: 1. The CDR3 DNA follows: TGTGCCACCAGCAGAGCGGACAGGGGAGAGACCCAGTACTTC. As protein: CATSRADRGETQYF. Complete variable domain (other parts from reference TRBV15 and TRBJ2-5): DAMVIQNPRYQVTQFGKPVTLSCSQTLNHNVMYWYQQKSSQAPKLLFHYYDKDFNNEADTPDNFQSRRPNTSFCFLDIRSPGLGDTAMYLCATSRADRGETQYFGPGTRLLVL.

This clone was recorded a few times. This chain uses TRBV7-2 with TRBJ2-2; 7 bases fit TRBD2. V trimming: 5 bases; J trimming: 4 bases; junction bases outside the gene matches: 13. Germline V gives CDR1 SGHTA, CDR2 FQGNSA. This CDR3 is built from 17 residues. CDR3 nucleotides: TGTGCCAGCAGCCTAGTCTCCAGGACGGGAGGCACCGGGGAGCTGTTTTTT. Translating it yields CASSLVSRTGGTGELFF.

The V call is TRBV29-1, the J call TRBJ2-3, with 16 bases fitting TRBD2. CDR3 length: 19 amino acids. Trimming took 2 bases from V and 2 from J; bases not matched to a gene: 10. CDR1 and CDR2 (germline): SQVTM, ANQGSEA. The DNA for the CDR3 is TGCAGCGTTGAAAGTAGGGGACTAGCGGGAGGGCCGAACACAGATACGCAGTATTTT. Protein: CSVESRGLAGGPNTDTQYF.

The chain uses TRBV4-1 and TRBJ2-7, with D hard to call. The CDR3 spans 18 residues. The V end lost 1 base, the J end lost 4 bases, and 23 bases lay between the germline ends. Germline CDR1 reads MGHRA; CDR2 reads YSYEKL. As DNA, the CDR3 is TGCGCCAGCAGCCAAGGGCCCCGCACAGCCCTTACCCCGTACGAGCAGTACTTC. It yields the protein CASSQGPRTALTPYEQYF.

The chain uses TRBV10-3 and TRBJ1-2, with TRBD1 identical over 8 bases. Germline assignment: CDR1 ENHRY and CDR2 SYGVKD. V shed 3 bases and J 0 bases; nucleotides not matched to a gene: 3. This CDR3 is 15 amino acids long. CDR3 region: CAISDTDRANYGYTF. Written as DNA, the CDR3 is TGTGCCATCAGTGATACGGACAGGGCTAACTATGGCTACACCTTC.

CDR3 nucleotide sequence: TGTGCCAGCTCCAGGGACAATGATCAGCCCCAGCATTTT. Protein product: CASSRDNDQPQHF. This sequence joins TRBV18 and TRBJ1-5; possibly TRBD1 for D (6 bases). The CDR3 runs to 13 residues. V was pared by 6 bases and J by 5 bases, with 11 bases between. Germline CDR1 KGHSH, CDR2 LQKENI.

This chain uses TRBV29-1 with TRBJ2-5; D is perhaps TRBD1 (6 bases). The V and J ends lost 2 bases and 6 bases respectively, with 16 bases between them. The CDR3 is 14 residues long. Germline V gives CDR1 SQVTM, CDR2 ANQGSEA. CDR3 residues: CSVESTGSRKTQYF. The DNA for the CDR3 is TGCAGCGTTGAAAGTACAGGGTCGAGAAAGACCCAGTACTTC.